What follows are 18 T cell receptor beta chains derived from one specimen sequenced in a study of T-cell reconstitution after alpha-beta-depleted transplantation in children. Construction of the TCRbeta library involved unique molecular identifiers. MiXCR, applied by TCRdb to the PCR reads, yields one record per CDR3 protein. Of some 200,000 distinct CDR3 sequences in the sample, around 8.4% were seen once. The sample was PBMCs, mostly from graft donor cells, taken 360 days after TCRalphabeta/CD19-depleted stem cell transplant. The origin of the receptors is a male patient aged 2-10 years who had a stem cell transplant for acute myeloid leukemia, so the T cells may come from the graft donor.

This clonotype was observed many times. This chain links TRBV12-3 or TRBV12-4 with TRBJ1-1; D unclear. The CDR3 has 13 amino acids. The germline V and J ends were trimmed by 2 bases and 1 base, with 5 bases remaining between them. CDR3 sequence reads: CASSLSANTEAFF. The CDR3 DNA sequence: TGTGCCAGCAGTTTATCAGCGAACACTGAAGCTTTCTTT.

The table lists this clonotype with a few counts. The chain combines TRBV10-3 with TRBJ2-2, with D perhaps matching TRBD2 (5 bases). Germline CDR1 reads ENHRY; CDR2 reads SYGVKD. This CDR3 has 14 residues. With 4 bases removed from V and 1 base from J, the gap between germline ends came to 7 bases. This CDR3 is CAISGTRNTGELFF. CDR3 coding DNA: TGTGCCATCAGTGGCACTAGGAACACCGGGGAGCTGTTTTTT.

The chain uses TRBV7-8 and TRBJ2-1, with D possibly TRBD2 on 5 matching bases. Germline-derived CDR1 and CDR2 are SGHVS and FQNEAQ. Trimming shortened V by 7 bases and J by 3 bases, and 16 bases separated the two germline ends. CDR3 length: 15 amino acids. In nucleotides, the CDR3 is TGTGCCAGCATCCAAGCGGACCCCCGCTACAATGAGCAGTTCTTC. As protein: CASIQADPRYNEQFF.

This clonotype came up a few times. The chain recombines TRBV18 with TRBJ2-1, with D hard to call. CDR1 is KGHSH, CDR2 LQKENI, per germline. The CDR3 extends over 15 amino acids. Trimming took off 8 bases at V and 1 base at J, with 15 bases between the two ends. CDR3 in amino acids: CASAQSSRSYNEQFF. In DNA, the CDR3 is TGTGCCAGCGCCCAGTCGTCGAGGTCCTACAATGAGCAGTTCTTC. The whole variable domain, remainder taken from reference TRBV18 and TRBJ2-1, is NAGVMQNPRHLVRRRGQEARLRCSPMKGHSHVYWYRQLPEEGLKFMVYLQKENIIDESGMPKERFSAEFPKEGPSILRIQQVVRGDSAAYFCASAQSSRSYNEQFFGPGTRLTVL.

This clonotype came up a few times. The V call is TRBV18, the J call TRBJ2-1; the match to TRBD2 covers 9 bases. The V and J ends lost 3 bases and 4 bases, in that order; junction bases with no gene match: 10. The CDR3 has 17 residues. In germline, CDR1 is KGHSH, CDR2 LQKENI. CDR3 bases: TGTGCCAGCTCACCTCGAGCGGGGGGCCAATCATACAATGAGCAGTTCTTC. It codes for CASSPRAGGQSYNEQFF.

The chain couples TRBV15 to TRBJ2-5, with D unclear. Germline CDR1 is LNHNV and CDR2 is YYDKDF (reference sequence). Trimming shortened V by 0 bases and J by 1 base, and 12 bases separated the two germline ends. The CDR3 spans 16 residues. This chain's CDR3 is CATSRDQRQIQETQYF. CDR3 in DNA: TGTGCCACCAGCAGAGATCAACGGCAGATCCAAGAGACCCAGTACTTC.

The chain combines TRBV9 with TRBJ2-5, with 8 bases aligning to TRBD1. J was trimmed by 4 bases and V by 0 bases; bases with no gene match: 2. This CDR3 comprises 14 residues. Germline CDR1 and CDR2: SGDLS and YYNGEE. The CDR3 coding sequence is TGTGCCAGCAGCGTAGGGACAGGGCCAGAGACCCAGTACTTC. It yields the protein CASSVGTGPETQYF. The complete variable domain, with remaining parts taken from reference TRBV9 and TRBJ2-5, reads DSGVTQTPKHLITATGQRVTLRCSPRSGDLSVYWYQQSLDQGLQFLIQYYNGEERAKGNILERFSAQQFPDLHSELNLSSLELGDSALYFCASSVGTGPETQYFGPGTRLLVL.

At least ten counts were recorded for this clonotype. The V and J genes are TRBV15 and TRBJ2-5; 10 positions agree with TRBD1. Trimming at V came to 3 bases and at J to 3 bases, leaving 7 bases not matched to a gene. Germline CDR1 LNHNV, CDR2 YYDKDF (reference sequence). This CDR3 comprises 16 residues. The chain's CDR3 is CATSRAPGQGKETQYF. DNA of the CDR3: TGTGCCACCAGCAGGGCACCGGGACAGGGGAAAGAGACCCAGTACTTC.

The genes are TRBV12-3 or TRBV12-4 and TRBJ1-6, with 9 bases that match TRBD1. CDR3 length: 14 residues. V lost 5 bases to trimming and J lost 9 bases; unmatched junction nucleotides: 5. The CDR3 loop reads CASSRQGEASPLHF. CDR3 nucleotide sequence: TGTGCCAGCAGTCGACAGGGGGAAGCTTCACCCCTCCACTTT.

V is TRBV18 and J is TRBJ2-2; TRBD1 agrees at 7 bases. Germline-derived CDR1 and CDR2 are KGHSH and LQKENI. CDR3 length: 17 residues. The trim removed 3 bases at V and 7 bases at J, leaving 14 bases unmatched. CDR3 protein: CASSPDRATRIGGELFF. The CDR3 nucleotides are TGTGCCAGCTCACCCGACAGGGCAACAAGGATTGGCGGGGAGCTGTTTTTT. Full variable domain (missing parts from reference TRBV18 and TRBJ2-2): NAGVMQNPRHLVRRRGQEARLRCSPMKGHSHVYWYRQLPEEGLKFMVYLQKENIIDESGMPKERFSAEFPKEGPSILRIQQVVRGDSAAYFCASSPDRATRIGGELFFGEGSRLTVL.

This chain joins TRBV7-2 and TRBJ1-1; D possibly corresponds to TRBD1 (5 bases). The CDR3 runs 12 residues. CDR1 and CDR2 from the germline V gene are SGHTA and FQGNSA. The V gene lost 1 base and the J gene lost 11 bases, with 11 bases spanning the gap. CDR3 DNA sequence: TGTGCCAGCAGCTTAGGGGGCTCCAGGGCTTTCTTT. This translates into CASSLGGSRAFF.

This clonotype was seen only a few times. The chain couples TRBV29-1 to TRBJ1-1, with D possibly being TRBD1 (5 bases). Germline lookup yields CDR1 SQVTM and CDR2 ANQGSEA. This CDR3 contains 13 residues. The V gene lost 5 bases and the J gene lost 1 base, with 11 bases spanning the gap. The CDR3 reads CSVTARGNTEAFF. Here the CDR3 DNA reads TGCAGCGTTACCGCGAGGGGGAACACTGAAGCTTTCTTT. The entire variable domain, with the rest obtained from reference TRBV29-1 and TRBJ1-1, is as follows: SAVISQKPSRDICQRGTSLTIQCQVDSQVTMMFWYRQQPGQSLTLIATANQGSEATYESGFVIDKFPISRPNLTFSTLTVSNMSPEDSSIYLCSVTARGNTEAFFGQGTRLTVV.

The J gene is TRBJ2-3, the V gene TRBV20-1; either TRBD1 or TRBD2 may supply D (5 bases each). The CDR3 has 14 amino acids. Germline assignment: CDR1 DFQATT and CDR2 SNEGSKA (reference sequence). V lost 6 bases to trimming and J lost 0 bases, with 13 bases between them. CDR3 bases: TGCAGTGCCCTGGGGACGGATAGCACAGATACGCAGTATTTT. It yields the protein CSALGTDSTDTQYF.

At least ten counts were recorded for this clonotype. The CDR3 spells CASSPTGLRDYGYTF. As DNA, the CDR3 is TGTGCCAGCAGCCCCACGGGGCTAAGAGACTATGGCTACACCTTC. V and J are TRBV12-3 or TRBV12-4 and TRBJ1-2; possible D gene TRBD1, 5 bases. Trimming stripped 6 bases from V and 3 bases from J, with 17 bases between. The CDR3 has 15 residues.

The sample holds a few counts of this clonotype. The CDR3 DNA reads TGTGCCAGCTCACCACCGGGTATGACAGGGAGAACTGAAGCTTTCTTT. It specifies CASSPPGMTGRTEAFF. The chain employs TRBV18 and TRBJ1-1; the match to TRBD1 covers 7 bases. The CDR3 contains 16 residues. The V and J ends lost 0 bases and 5 bases, in that order; junction bases with no gene match: 9. CDR1 and CDR2 from the germline V gene are KGHSH and LQKENI.

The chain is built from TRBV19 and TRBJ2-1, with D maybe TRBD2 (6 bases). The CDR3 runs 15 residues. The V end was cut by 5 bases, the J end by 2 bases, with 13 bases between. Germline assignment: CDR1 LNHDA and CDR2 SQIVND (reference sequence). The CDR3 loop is CASSSQGGTYNEQFF. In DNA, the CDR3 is TGTGCCAGTAGTTCCCAGGGAGGTACCTACAATGAGCAGTTCTTC.

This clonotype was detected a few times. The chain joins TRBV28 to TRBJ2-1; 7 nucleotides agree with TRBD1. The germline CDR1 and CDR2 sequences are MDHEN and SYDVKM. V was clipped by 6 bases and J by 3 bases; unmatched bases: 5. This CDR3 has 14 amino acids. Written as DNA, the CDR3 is TGTGCCAGCAGGTCGGACAGGTTCTACAATGAGCAGTTCTTC. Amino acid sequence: CASRSDRFYNEQFF.

CDR3 loop: CASSDAGVEQYV. The CDR3 DNA is TGTGCCAGCAGTGATGCGGGCGTCGAGCAGTACGTC. The V and J genes are TRBV2 and TRBJ2-7; tentative D call: TRBD2 (5 bases). Trimming took off 3 bases at V and 6 bases at J, with 9 bases between the two ends. Germline CDR1 and CDR2: SNHLY and FYNNEI. The CDR3 length is 12 residues.